This TCR beta chain was retrieved from a study of blood T cells in healthy people across ages. It was with a sample-barcoded 5' primer and a J-beta primer mix that a second PCR of about 6 to 12 cycles was run. Each cDNA molecule carried a tag from a template-switch adaptor that contained 12 random nucleotides. TCRdb redid the calling of the 5' RACE reads with MiXCR, one entry per CDR3 protein. Of about 1.6 million distinct CDR3 sequences listed, around 35% are singletons. The germline gives CDR1 LGHNA, CDR2 YNFKEQ. This CDR3 contains 17 residues. V lost 1 base and J lost 5; bases outside the gene matches: 10. This clonotype showed up many times.

The TCR was taken from a woman in her 30s in good health. The rearrangement joins TRBV4-2 to TRBJ2-5; 10 nucleotides line up with TRBD1. Sequencing was carried out using blood. The CDR3 nucleotides read TGTGCCAGCAGCCAAGTAGCCTCGACAGGGGGCGTGGAGACCCAGTACTTC. Translated: CASSQVASTGGVETQYF.